This T cell receptor beta chain was identified in a study of cytomegalovirus exposure and HLA in healthy donors. V was cut by 5 bases and J by 0 bases, with 11 bases left in between. The germline CDR1 and CDR2 sequences are SEHNR and FQNEAQ (reference sequence). CDR3 length: 14 residues. The PCR contained 60 Vbeta and 13 Jbeta primers. Some clones are missing from TCRdb's copy, which holds only in-frame ones; the method was immunoSEQ multiplex PCR. The table has around 170,000 clones, over 75% seen once. This sequence originates from a woman between 45 and 60 years old in good health and CMV-seropositive. This chain uses TRBV7-9 with TRBJ2-7; no clear D gene. Sequenced material: PBMCs. The CDR3: CASSLGPSSYEQYF. The DNA for the CDR3 is TGTGCCAGCAGCCTCGGTCCGAGCTCCTACGAGCAGTACTTC. Full variable domain (rest looked up from reference TRBV7-9 and TRBJ2-7): DTGVSQNPRHKITKRGQNVTFRCDPISEHNRLYWYRQTLGQGPEFLTYFQNEAQLEKSRLLSDRFSAERPKGSFSTLEIQRTEQGDSAMYLCASSLGPSSYEQYFGPGTRLTVT.